These 16 T cell receptor beta chains originate from one sample sequenced in a study of cytomegalovirus exposure and HLA in healthy donors. The PCR contained 60 Vbeta and 13 Jbeta primers. Sequenced by immunoSEQ multiplex PCR; TCRdb stores in-frame clones only, minus some. The sample records about 82,000 clones, about 90% being singletons. Sequenced: PBMCs. All receptors come from a man younger than 30 in good health and CMV-seronegative.

The J gene is TRBJ2-3, the V gene TRBV25-1, with 7 bases lining up with TRBD2. Germline CDR1 is MGHDK and CDR2 is SYGVNS. After removal of 4 bases from V and 6 bases from J, the junction contained 10 bases not matched to a gene. This CDR3 contains 15 residues. The CDR3, as DNA: TGTGCCAGCAGTGGGGGGGGACTTTCAGTTGATACGCAGTATTTT. It translates to CASSGGGLSVDTQYF.

The chain links TRBV7-9 to TRBJ2-3; 9 bases align to TRBD2. The V gene's germline CDR1 is SEHNR and CDR2 FQNEAQ (reference sequence). This CDR3 is 17 amino acids long. The junction had 11 bases not matched to a gene; V was cut back by 1 base and J by 6 bases. This CDR3 reads CASSLGGAAGGPDTQYF. CDR3 in DNA: TGTGCCAGCAGCTTAGGGGGAGCGGCGGGGGGGCCGGATACGCAGTATTTT.

The genes are TRBV6-1 and TRBJ1-2, with 9 bases fitting TRBD1. After removal of 5 bases from V and 2 bases from J, the junction contained 3 bases not matched to a gene. The CDR3 runs 14 residues. Germline V gene sequence: CDR1 MNHNS, CDR2 SASEGT. The DNA for the CDR3 is TGTGCCAGCAGTCCCGGGACAGGGAACTATGGCTACACCTTC. This encodes CASSPGTGNYGYTF.

The sample holds one count of this clone. This chain joins TRBV27 and TRBJ1-5, with 7 bases fitting TRBD1. J lost 6 bases, V lost 3 bases, and 11 bases had no gene match. The CDR3 runs to 16 residues. Germline CDR1 is MNHEY and CDR2 is SMNVEV (reference sequence). The CDR3: CASSFSSRQGTQPQHF. DNA for the CDR3: TGTGCCAGCAGTTTCTCGTCCCGACAGGGCACTCAGCCCCAGCATTTT.

This rearrangement joins TRBV7-6 to TRBJ2-2; TRBD2 aligns across 10 bases. Germline loops: CDR1 SGHVS, CDR2 FNYEAQ. Losses at the gene ends were 5 bases for V and 7 bases for J; bases not matched to a gene: 13. CDR3 length equals 17 residues. CDR3 in amino acids: CASSPGLAEGRFGELFF. DNA of the CDR3: TGTGCCAGCAGCCCTGGACTAGCGGAAGGGCGTTTCGGGGAGCTGTTTTTT. Complete variable domain (other parts from reference TRBV7-6 and TRBJ2-2): GAGVSQSPRYKVTKRGQDVALRCDPISGHVSLYWYRQALGQGPEFLTYFNYEAQQDKSGLPNDRFSAERPEGSISTLTIQRTEQRDSAMYRCASSPGLAEGRFGELFFGEGSRLTVL.

The V call is TRBV5-1, the J call TRBJ2-7; TRBD2 aligns across 9 bases. CDR1 and CDR2 (germline): SGHRS, YFSETQ. The CDR3 is made up of 15 amino acids. J lost 3 bases, V lost 1 base, and 5 bases had no gene match. CDR3 residues: CASSLLTSGHYEQYF. The DNA for the CDR3 is TGCGCCAGCAGCTTGTTGACTAGCGGACACTACGAGCAGTACTTC. Full variable domain (rest looked up from reference TRBV5-1 and TRBJ2-7): KAGVTQTPRYLIKTRGQQVTLSCSPISGHRSVSWYQQTPGQGLQFLFEYFSETQRNKGNFPGRFSGRQFSNSRSEMNVSTLELGDSALYLCASSLLTSGHYEQYFGPGTRLTVT.

V is TRBV7-8 and J is TRBJ2-5, with 7 bases aligning to TRBD2. The CDR3 is 13 residues long. Germline CDR1 SGHVS, CDR2 FQNEAQ. Trimming at V came to 6 bases and at J to 5 bases, leaving 6 bases not matched to a gene. For the CDR3, the DNA is TGTGCCAGCAGTACCGGGGGGAGGGAGACCCAGTACTTC. Residues: CASSTGGRETQYF.

The chain links TRBV5-8 to TRBJ1-1, with 7 positions matching TRBD1. Germline values: CDR1 SGHTS, CDR2 YDEGEE. CDR3 size: 15 residues. The V segment lost 4 bases and the J segment 1 base; nucleotides outside the gene matches: 7. In DNA, the CDR3 is TGTGCCAGCAGCGCCCGACAGGGTAGGAACACTGAAGCTTTCTTT. As protein: CASSARQGRNTEAFF. Complete variable domain (other parts from reference TRBV5-8 and TRBJ1-1): EAGVTQSPTHLIKTRGQQATLRCSPISGHTSVYWYQQALGLGLQFLLWYDEGEERNRGNFPPRFSGRQFPNYSSELNVNALELEDSALYLCASSARQGRNTEAFFGQGTRLTVV.

The table lists this clone with a few counts. The chain carries TRBV18 and TRBJ2-1; the D gene is possibly TRBD1 (6 bases). Per the germline V gene, CDR1 is KGHSH and CDR2 is LQKENI. This CDR3 contains 14 residues. V gave up 3 bases and J gave up 6 bases, with 12 bases separating them. This chain's CDR3 is CASSPQLGANEQFF. Written as DNA, the CDR3 is TGTGCCAGCTCACCGCAATTGGGGGCCAATGAGCAGTTCTTC.

The chain joins TRBV11-2 to TRBJ2-1; 14 nucleotides line up with TRBD2. Germline trimming cut 3 bases from V and 5 bases from J; bases unmatched to any gene: 6. CDR3 length: 17 amino acids. Germline V gene lookup returns CDR1 SGHAT and CDR2 FQNNGV. CDR3: CASSFGLAGGRNNEQFF. The CDR3 DNA reads TGTGCCAGCAGCTTCGGACTAGCGGGAGGACGGAACAATGAGCAGTTCTTC.

The rearrangement joins TRBV6-6 to TRBJ2-7; 7 bases agree with TRBD1. Per the germline V gene, CDR1 is MNHNY and CDR2 is SVGAGI (reference sequence). The length of the CDR3 is 12 residues. V shed 6 bases, J shed 5 bases, and the junction held 4 bases outside the gene matches. The CDR3 loop is CASSQQGNEQYF. The CDR3 DNA sequence: TGTGCCAGCAGCCAACAGGGGAACGAGCAGTACTTC.

V and J are TRBV28 and TRBJ2-7; D might be TRBD1 (6 bases). The CDR3 runs to 12 residues. The V gene's germline CDR1 is MDHEN and CDR2 SYDVKM. Trimming removed 4 bases from V and 13 bases from J, with 17 bases in between. CDR3 region: CASSSLDSWPYF. The CDR3, as DNA: TGTGCCAGCAGTTCTTTGGACAGTTGGCCTTACTTC.

V and J are TRBV5-1 and TRBJ2-3, with D possibly matching TRBD2 (6 bases). The V gene lost 1 base and the J gene lost 4 bases, with 10 bases spanning the gap. The CDR3 is 14 residues long. CDR1 SGHRS and CDR2 YFSETQ come from the germline V gene. DNA for the CDR3: TGCGCCAGCAGCTTGACGGGAGCGGCAGATACGCAGTATTTT. Protein: CASSLTGAADTQYF.

This sequence joins TRBV7-3 and TRBJ1-1; D is undetermined. The CDR3 runs to 13 residues. Germline V gene data show CDR1 as SGHTA and CDR2 as FQGTGA. V shed 5 bases and J shed 0 bases, with 7 bases lying between them. The CDR3 nucleotides read TGTGCCAGCAGCCCATACTTGAACACTGAAGCTTTCTTT. Translating it yields CASSPYLNTEAFF.

The count of this clone is one. This rearrangement joins TRBV18 to TRBJ2-7, with D possibly being TRBD1 (5 bases). This CDR3 has 13 residues. The germline CDR1 and CDR2 sequences are KGHSH and LQKENI. The ends were cut back, 8 bases at V and 2 bases at J, with 13 bases in the middle. The CDR3 spells CASPRDRTYEQYF. Written as DNA, the CDR3 is TGTGCCAGCCCAAGAGACAGAACCTACGAGCAGTACTTC.

This chain uses TRBV5-1 with TRBJ2-5; D perhaps matches TRBD1 (6 bases). This CDR3 is built from 16 residues. V lost 0 bases and J lost 2, with 14 bases in between. Germline lookup yields CDR1 SGHRS and CDR2 YFSETQ. This chain's CDR3 is CASSLGTVLGQETQYF. In nucleotides, the CDR3 is TGCGCCAGCAGCTTGGGGACAGTCTTGGGTCAAGAGACCCAGTACTTC.